This T cell receptor beta chain was profiled in a study of shared clonotypes between healthy human individuals. Study-level information: Donor composition was a couple of women and three men, aged 18 to 49. The study used three CD4 naive, three CD4 memory, two CD8 naive and one CD8 memory plate per donor. General study results and limits: Only blood was sampled, and tissue TCR repertoires likely differ from blood ones. Richness estimates generally favored naive over memory subsets.

CDR3 length: 13 residues. From germline, CDR1 is MNHNS and CDR2 SASEGT. With 5 bases removed from V and 2 bases from J, the gap between germline ends came to 10 bases. Libraries were prepared by immunoSEQ multiplex PCR; TCRdb keeps only in-frame clonotypes and omits some of them. Of about 1.5 million clones in the sample, about 98% were seen once. As to this clone: Antigen unknown.

The sequence was obtained from a man aged 25-40 years in good health. Sequencing was performed on naive CD4+ T cells sorted from blood. Subset given: CD45RA+ positively selected. The rearrangement joins TRBV6-1 to TRBJ2-7; possibly TRBD1 or TRBD2 for D (5 bases each). In DNA form, the CDR3 reads TGTGCCAGCAGTAACCGGGGCCCCTACGAGCAGTACTTC. Translating it yields CASSNRGPYEQYF.